This T cell receptor beta chain comes out of a study of blood T cell repertoires in COVID-19. Study at large: T cells, B-cell-depleted T cells, or PBMCs supplied cDNA or gDNA.

Clones were sequenced by immunoSEQ multiplex PCR, and TCRdb holds only the in-frame ones, with some missing. The repertoire holds fewer than 80,000 clones, with roughly 90% as singletons. Germline loops: CDR1 MDHEN, CDR2 SYDVKM. With 7 bases clipped from V and 4 bases from J, the junction kept 11 bases outside the gene matches. The CDR3 spans 15 residues. Source material: peripheral blood. The sequence came from a human donor in a cohort sampled during active COVID-19. The chain recombines TRBV28 with TRBJ2-5, with 8 bases lining up with TRBD1. The CDR3 region is CASTPLDRVLETQYF. The CDR3 DNA reads TGTGCCAGCACTCCCCTGGACAGGGTGTTAGAGACCCAGTACTTC.